The source of this T cell receptor (beta chain) is a study of blood T cells in healthy people across ages. Background on the study: About one barcoded beta molecule per two T cells was captured by template switching.

The authors ran a second PCR of about 7 to 12 cycles using a sample-barcoded 5' primer and a J-beta primer mix. TCRdb itself ran the 5' RACE reads through MiXCR, one entry per CDR3 protein. The repertoire has roughly 2 million distinct CDR3 sequences, 49% of them found once; the top ten carry around 2.1%. Germline V gene lookup returns CDR1 LGHDT and CDR2 YNNKEL (reference sequence). V was shortened by 0 bases and J by 5 bases, with 4 bases between the two germline ends. This CDR3 is 12 amino acids long. Per sample, no less than 5 micrograms of total RNA were extracted. V is TRBV3-1 and J is TRBJ1-2; D call uncertain. Sequenced input: blood. The clonotype originates from a woman aged 40 to 49 in good health. CDR3 nucleotide sequence: TGTGCCAGCAGCCAAGAGATGTATGGCTACACCTTC. It codes for CASSQEMYGYTF.